This TCR beta chain is from a study of cytomegalovirus exposure and HLA in healthy donors. Method: immunoSEQ multiplex PCR; TCRdb's copy keeps in-frame clones and lacks some. This table holds fewer than 250,000 clones, about 83% found once. The ends were cut back, 4 bases at V and 4 bases at J, with 9 bases in the middle. Germline V lookup: CDR1 SGHDT, CDR2 YYEEEE. The CDR3 is 13 amino acids. This chain uses TRBV5-6 with TRBJ1-3, with D possibly matching TRBD1 (6 bases). The TCR was taken from a man in his late teens or twenties in good health and CMV-seronegative. The specimen sequenced was PBMCs. CDR3 bases: TGTGCCAGCAGCCGCGGACAGGGAAACACCATATATTTT. It codes for CASSRGQGNTIYF.